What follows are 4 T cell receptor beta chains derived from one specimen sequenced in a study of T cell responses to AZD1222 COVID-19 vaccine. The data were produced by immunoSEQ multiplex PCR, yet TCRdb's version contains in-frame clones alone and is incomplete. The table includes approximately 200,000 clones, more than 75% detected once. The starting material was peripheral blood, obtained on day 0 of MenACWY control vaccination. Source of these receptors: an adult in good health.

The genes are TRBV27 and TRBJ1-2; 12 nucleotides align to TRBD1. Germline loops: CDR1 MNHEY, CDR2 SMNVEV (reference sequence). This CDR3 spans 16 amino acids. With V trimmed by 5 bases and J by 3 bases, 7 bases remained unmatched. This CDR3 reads CASSRGQGASDYGYTF. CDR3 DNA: TGTGCCAGCAGTAGGGGACAGGGGGCGTCTGACTATGGCTACACCTTC.

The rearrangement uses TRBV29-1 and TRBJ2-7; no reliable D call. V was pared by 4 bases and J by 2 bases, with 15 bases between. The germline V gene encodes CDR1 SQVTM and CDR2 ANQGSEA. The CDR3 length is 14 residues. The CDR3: CSVVYLGKAYEQYF. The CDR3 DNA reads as TGCAGCGTTGTGTATTTGGGGAAGGCCTACGAGCAGTACTTC.

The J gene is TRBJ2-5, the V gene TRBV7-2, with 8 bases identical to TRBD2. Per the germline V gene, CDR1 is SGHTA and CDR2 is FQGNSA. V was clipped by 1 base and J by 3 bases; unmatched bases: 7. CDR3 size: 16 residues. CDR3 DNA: TGTGCCAGCAGCTTAGGTGCGGCGGGGGGAGAAGAGACCCAGTACTTC. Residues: CASSLGAAGGEETQYF.

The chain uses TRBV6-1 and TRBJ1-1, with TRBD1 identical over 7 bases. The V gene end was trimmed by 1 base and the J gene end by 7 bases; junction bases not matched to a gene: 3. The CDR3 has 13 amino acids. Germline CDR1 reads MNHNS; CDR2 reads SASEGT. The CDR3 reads CASSEGQGGEAFF. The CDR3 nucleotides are TGTGCCAGCAGTGAAGGACAGGGAGGTGAAGCTTTCTTT.